This T cell receptor (beta chain) was captured by sequencing in a study of blood T cell repertoires in COVID-19. Study background: Researchers got acute and convalescent COVID-19 samples from the United States, Italy and Spain. T cells, B-cell-depleted T cells, or PBMCs supplied cDNA or gDNA.

The authors' processing: Quantification of nucleated cells was approximated via reference gene primer amplification. TCRdb's table, derived via immunoSEQ multiplex PCR, lists solely in-frame clones and lacks some. Clonal size and the V and J genes are those of that table, whereas D and trimming came from the DNA. Of approximately 300,000 clones listed, roughly 90% were seen once; the top ten hold 6.4%. The specimen sequenced was peripheral blood. The TCR comes from a man between 18 and 29 years old who had recovered from COVID-19.

Here the CDR3 reads CASSLRFSYEQYF. CDR3 in DNA: TGCGCCAGCAGCTTGCGTTTTTCCTACGAGCAGTACTTC. The chain employs TRBV5-1 and TRBJ2-7, with no clear D. CDR1 and CDR2 from the germline V gene are SGHRS and YFSETQ. The ends were cut back, 1 base at V and 1 base at J, with 6 bases in the middle. This CDR3 is built from 13 residues.